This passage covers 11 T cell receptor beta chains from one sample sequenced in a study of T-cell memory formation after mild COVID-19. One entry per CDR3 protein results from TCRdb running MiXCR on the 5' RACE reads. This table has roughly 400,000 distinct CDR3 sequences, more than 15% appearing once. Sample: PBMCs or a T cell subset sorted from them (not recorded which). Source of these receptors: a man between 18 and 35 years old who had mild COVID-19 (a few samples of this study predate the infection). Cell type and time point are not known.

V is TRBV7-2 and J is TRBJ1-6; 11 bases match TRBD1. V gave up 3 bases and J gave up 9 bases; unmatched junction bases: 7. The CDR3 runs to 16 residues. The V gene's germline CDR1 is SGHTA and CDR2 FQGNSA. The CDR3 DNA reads TGTGCCAGCAGCTTCGGAGGGGGACAGGGGGTTTCACCCCTCCACTTT. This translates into CASSFGGGQGVSPLHF.

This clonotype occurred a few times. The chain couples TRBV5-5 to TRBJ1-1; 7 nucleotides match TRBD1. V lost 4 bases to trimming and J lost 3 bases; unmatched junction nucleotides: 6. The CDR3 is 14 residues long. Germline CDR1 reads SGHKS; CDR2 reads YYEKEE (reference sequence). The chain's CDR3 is CASSSRTGDTEAFF. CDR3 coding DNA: TGTGCCAGCAGCAGCCGGACAGGAGACACTGAAGCTTTCTTT.

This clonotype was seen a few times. The CDR3 protein is CASSRSSGAYNEQFF. The DNA for the CDR3 is TGTGCCAGCAGCAGATCTAGCGGCGCCTACAATGAGCAGTTCTTC. This sequence joins TRBV28 and TRBJ2-1, with 7 nucleotides matching TRBD2. Germline V gene data show CDR1 as MDHEN and CDR2 as SYDVKM. Unmatched junction bases numbered 7, after V lost 6 bases and J lost 2 bases. This CDR3 has 15 residues.

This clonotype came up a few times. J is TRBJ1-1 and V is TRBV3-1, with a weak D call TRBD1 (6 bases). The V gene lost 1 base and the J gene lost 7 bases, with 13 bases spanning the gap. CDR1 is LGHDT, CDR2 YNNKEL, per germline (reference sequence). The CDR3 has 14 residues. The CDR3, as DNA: TGTGCCAGCAGCCAAGTCAGGGGTCGTATTGAAGCTTTCTTT. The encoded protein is CASSQVRGRIEAFF.

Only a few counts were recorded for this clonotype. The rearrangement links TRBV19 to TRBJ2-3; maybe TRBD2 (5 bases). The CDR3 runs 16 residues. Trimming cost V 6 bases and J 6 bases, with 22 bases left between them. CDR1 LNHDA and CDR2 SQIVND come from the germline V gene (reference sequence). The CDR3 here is CASRPPGSWRSDTQYF. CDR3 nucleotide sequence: TGTGCCAGTAGACCCCCGGGATCCTGGAGGTCGGATACGCAGTATTTT.

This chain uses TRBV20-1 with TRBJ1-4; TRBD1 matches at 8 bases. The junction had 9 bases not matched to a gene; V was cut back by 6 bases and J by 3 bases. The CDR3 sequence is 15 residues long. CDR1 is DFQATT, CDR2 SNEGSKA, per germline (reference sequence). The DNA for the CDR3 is TGCAGTGCCAAAACGACAGGGGTGGCTAATGAAAAACTGTTTTTT. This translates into CSAKTTGVANEKLFF.

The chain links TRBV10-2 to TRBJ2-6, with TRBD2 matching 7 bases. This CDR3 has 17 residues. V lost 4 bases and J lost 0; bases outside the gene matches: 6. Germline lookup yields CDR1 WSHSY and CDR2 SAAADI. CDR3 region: CASSGGGTNSGANVLTF. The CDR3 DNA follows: TGCGCCAGCAGTGGTGGGGGGACTAACTCTGGGGCCAACGTCCTGACTTTC.

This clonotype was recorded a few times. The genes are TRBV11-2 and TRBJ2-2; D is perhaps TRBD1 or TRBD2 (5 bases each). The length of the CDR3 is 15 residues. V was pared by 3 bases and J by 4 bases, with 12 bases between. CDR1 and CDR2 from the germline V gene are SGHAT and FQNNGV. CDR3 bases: TGTGCCAGCAGCTTCCAGGGAGTGGGCACCGGGGAGCTGTTTTTT. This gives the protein CASSFQGVGTGELFF.

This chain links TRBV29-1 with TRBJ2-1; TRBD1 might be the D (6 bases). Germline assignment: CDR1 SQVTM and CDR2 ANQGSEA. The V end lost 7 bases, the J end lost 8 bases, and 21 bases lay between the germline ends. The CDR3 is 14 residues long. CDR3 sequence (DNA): TGCAGCGCCGCCCCGCCACAGGGTAACGATGAGCAGTTCTTC. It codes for CSAAPPQGNDEQFF.

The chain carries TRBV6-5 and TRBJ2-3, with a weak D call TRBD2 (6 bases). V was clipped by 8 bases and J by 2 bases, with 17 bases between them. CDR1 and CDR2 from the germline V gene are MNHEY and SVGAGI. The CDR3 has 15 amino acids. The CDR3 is CASGEDFRVTDTQYF. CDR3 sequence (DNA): TGTGCCAGCGGGGAGGACTTCCGCGTCACAGATACGCAGTATTTT.

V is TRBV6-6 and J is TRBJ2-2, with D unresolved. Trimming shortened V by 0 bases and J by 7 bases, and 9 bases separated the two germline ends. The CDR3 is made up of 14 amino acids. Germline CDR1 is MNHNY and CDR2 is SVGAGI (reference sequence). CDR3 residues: CASSYSGGSGELFF. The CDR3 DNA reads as TGTGCCAGCAGTTACTCCGGTGGCAGCGGGGAGCTGTTTTTT.